A selection of T cell receptor beta chains follows, all from one sample in a study of OX40 agonist ivuxolimab in advanced cancers. TCRdb's copy holds only in-frame clones and misses some; the assay was immunoSEQ multiplex PCR. The table lists more than 55,000 clones, around 81% of them singletons. The sequencing here drew on CD4+ or CD8+ T cells sorted from blood, taken in a trial of the OX40 agonist ivuxolimab. All receptors derive from an adult with an advanced solid tumor such as melanoma, head and neck, liver or kidney cancer. Each CDR3 is given with its conserved first and last residue. Each record gives: V gene, D gene, J gene, CDR3 length, clone size, CDR3 protein, CDR3 DNA. D genes are given only for firm matches. Clone size is shown for a subset of rows, as once, few, many or a class of expanded clone.

TRBV27,TRBD1,TRBJ2-2,16,.,CASQSIRDRGPGELFF,TGTGCCAGCCAAAGTATACGGGACAGGGGTCCCGGGGAGCTGTTTTTT
TRBV5-4,.,TRBJ2-7,13,.,CASSLDQAHEQYF,TGTGCCAGCAGCTTGGACCAGGCCCACGAGCAGTACTTC
TRBV5-6,.,TRBJ1-2,15,.,CASSSAGGSNYGYTF,TGTGCCAGCAGCTCTGCCGGGGGTTCTAACTATGGCTACACCTTC
TRBV7-3,TRBD1,TRBJ2-3,15,.,CASSSSRDRDGEQYF,TGTGCCAGCAGCTCGTCCCGGGACAGGGACGGAGAGCAGTATTTT
TRBV15,TRBD2,TRBJ2-1,16,.,CATSRARRSSGNEQFF,TGTGCCACCAGCAGAGCCCGGAGGAGTAGCGGGAATGAGCAGTTCTTC
TRBV4-1,.,TRBJ1-2,16,.,CASSQPQWGDPYGYTF,TGCGCCAGCAGCCAACCCCAGTGGGGGGACCCCTATGGCTACACCTTC
TRBV4-1,TRBD1,TRBJ2-7,18,.,CASSRNINLPGQTYEQYF,TGCGCCAGCAGCCGGAATATCAACCTCCCGGGACAGACCTACGAGCAGTACTTC
TRBV19,.,TRBJ2-1,12,.,CASGTVANEQFF,TGTGCCAGCGGCACAGTTGCCAATGAGCAGTTCTTC
TRBV11-2,TRBD2,TRBJ2-1,14,.,CASSFGLGDNEQFF,TGTGCCAGCAGCTTCGGACTAGGGGATAATGAGCAGTTCTTC
TRBV6-1,.,TRBJ2-7,10,few,CASSEYEQYF,TGTGCCAGCAGTGAATACGAGCAGTACTTC
TRBV28,.,TRBJ2-1,13,.,CASSLNREPEQFF,TGTGCCAGCAGTTTGAATCGGGAGCCTGAGCAGTTCTTC
TRBV5-6,.,TRBJ2-5,13,.,CASSLDREETQYF,TGTGCCAGCAGCTTGGACAGGGAAGAGACCCAGTACTTC
TRBV5-6,.,TRBJ2-5,16,.,CASRDRDSEGAETQYF,TGTGCCAGCAGAGACCGGGACTCAGAGGGGGCGGAGACCCAGTACTTC
TRBV19,TRBD1,TRBJ2-5,14,.,CASSSGQGVETQYF,TGTGCCAGTAGTTCGGGACAGGGAGTAGAGACCCAGTACTTC
TRBV6-1,.,TRBJ2-7,14,.,CASSEGTAAGEQYF,TGTGCCAGCAGTGAAGGGACCGCTGCGGGCGAGCAGTACTTC
TRBV30,.,TRBJ1-4,13,few,CAWSPGPNEKLFF,TGTGCCTGGAGTCCGGGTCCTAATGAAAAACTGTTTTTT
TRBV4-1,TRBD1,TRBJ1-5,20,.,CASSQVMGQGPLNSNQPQHF,TGCGCCAGCAGCCAAGTGATGGGACAGGGTCCCCTCAATAGCAATCAGCCCCAGCATTTT
TRBV19,TRBD2,TRBJ2-1,17,.,CASSGRTSGSLYNEQFF,TGTGCCAGTAGTGGGAGGACTAGCGGGAGTTTGTACAATGAGCAGTTCTTC
TRBV10-3,.,TRBJ1-2,14,.,CAIRSDTTNYGYTF,TGTGCCATCAGATCGGACACTACTAACTATGGCTACACCTTC
TRBV11-2,TRBD1,TRBJ2-1,16,few,CASSLSGQTGYNEQFF,TGTGCCAGCAGCTTATCGGGCCAGACAGGGTACAATGAGCAGTTCTTC
TRBV14,.,TRBJ2-2,14,.,CASSQGRTVGELFF,TGTGCCAGCAGCCAAGGCCGTACGGTCGGGGAGCTGTTTTTT
TRBV9,TRBD2,TRBJ2-7,14,.,CASSVLLAGGEQYF,TGTGCCAGCAGCGTCCTACTAGCGGGAGGCGAGCAGTACTTC
TRBV4-1,.,TRBJ2-3,20,.,CASSQTTWDGGRISTDTQYF,TGCGCCAGCAGCCAAACAACCTGGGACGGTGGGAGAATTAGCACAGATACGCAGTATTTT
TRBV27,.,TRBJ2-1,11,.,CATFSRRRQFF,TGTGCCACCTTCTCTAGGAGAAGGCAGTTCTTC
TRBV27,TRBD1,TRBJ1-5,16,.,CASSNTGTGVGQPQHF,TGTGCCAGCAGTAACACCGGGACAGGGGTAGGTCAGCCCCAGCATTTT
TRBV7-9,TRBD1,TRBJ1-2,14,.,CASSNPGGQYGYTF,TGTGCCAGCAGCAACCCAGGGGGTCAATATGGCTACACCTTC
TRBV9,TRBD1,TRBJ2-5,14,.,CASSVTGGSETQYF,TGTGCCAGCAGCGTGACAGGGGGATCAGAGACCCAGTACTTC
TRBV9,TRBD1,TRBJ2-3,16,.,CASSAGTGWDADTQYF,TGTGCCAGCAGCGCCGGGACAGGGTGGGACGCAGATACGCAGTATTTT
TRBV19,TRBD2,TRBJ2-7,14,.,CASSNRLAGEEQYF,TGTGCCAGTAGTAATCGACTAGCGGGAGAGGAGCAGTACTTC
TRBV9,TRBD1,TRBJ1-4,14,.,CASSLDRGREKLFF,TGTGCCAGCAGCCTTGACAGGGGGCGTGAAAAACTGTTTTTT
TRBV18,.,TRBJ2-1,14,.,CASSPGAGYNEQFF,TGTGCCAGCTCACCAGGGGCCGGCTACAATGAGCAGTTCTTC
TRBV28,TRBD1,TRBJ1-4,15,.,CASSSHRGVGEKLFF,TGTGCCAGCAGTTCCCACAGGGGTGTAGGTGAAAAACTGTTTTTT
TRBV6-4,.,TRBJ2-7,12,.,CAIHGAIYEQYF,TGTGCCATTCACGGGGCGATCTACGAGCAGTACTTC
TRBV6-1,.,TRBJ2-1,12,.,CASSEVRGEQFF,TGTGCCAGCAGTGAAGTAAGGGGTGAGCAGTTCTTC
TRBV6-5,.,TRBJ2-5,16,.,CASSYSGSGVPETQYF,TGTGCCAGCAGTTACTCGGGTTCGGGGGTTCCGGAGACCCAGTACTTC
TRBV9,.,TRBJ2-3,15,few,CASSVWDFSTDTQYF,TGTGCCAGCAGCGTCTGGGACTTTAGCACAGATACGCAGTATTTT
TRBV18,.,TRBJ2-3,14,.,CASKPGQSTDTQYF,TGTGCCAGCAAACCGGGACAAAGCACAGATACGCAGTATTTT
TRBV10-3,TRBD1,TRBJ2-7,15,.,CAISEPGTGSYEQYF,TGTGCCATCAGTGAGCCAGGGACAGGGAGCTACGAGCAGTACTTC
TRBV6-5,.,TRBJ1-3,16,.,CASSYSPTGSGNTIYF,TGTGCCAGCAGTTACTCACCTACAGGGTCCGGCAACACCATATATTTT
TRBV6-6,.,TRBJ2-7,15,.,CASSYTYGAYYEQYF,TGTGCCAGCAGTTACACCTACGGGGCCTACTACGAGCAGTACTTC
TRBV30,TRBD1,TRBJ2-1,15,.,CAWSREGGGYNEQFF,TGTGCCTGGAGTCGTGAAGGGGGCGGCTACAATGAGCAGTTCTTC
TRBV21-1,.,TRBJ2-1,15,.,CASSLAQGGYNEQFF,TGTGCCAGCAGCTTGGCTCAGGGCGGATACAATGAGCAGTTCTTC
TRBV9,.,TRBJ2-7,17,.,CASSPQHALAALQEQYF,TGTGCCAGCAGCCCCCAGCATGCTTTAGCGGCACTACAGGAGCAGTACTTC
TRBV5-4,TRBD1,TRBJ1-2,16,.,CASTPYLGQGAEGYTF,TGTGCCAGCACCCCCTACCTGGGACAGGGGGCAGAGGGCTACACCTTC
TRBV11-2,TRBD1,TRBJ1-1,15,.,CASSPRTGTNTEAFF,TGTGCCAGCAGCCCGCGGACAGGAACGAACACTGAAGCTTTCTTT
TRBV6-5,TRBD1,TRBJ1-1,12,.,CASSYGQGPAFF,TGTGCCAGCAGTTACGGACAGGGCCCTGCTTTCTTT
TRBV6-5,.,TRBJ2-7,16,.,CASSYSTGSAIDEQYF,TGTGCCAGCAGTTACTCTACGGGTAGCGCTATAGACGAGCAGTACTTC
TRBV2,.,TRBJ1-1,11,.,CASGYNTEAFF,TGTGCCAGCGGATACAACACTGAAGCTTTCTTT
TRBV27,TRBD1,TRBJ2-3,17,.,CASSSRGQGAPGHTQYF,TGTGCCAGCAGCTCCCGGGGGCAGGGGGCGCCGGGGCATACGCAGTATTTT
TRBV19,TRBD1,TRBJ1-2,13,.,CASSVTGDQGYTF,TGTGCCAGTAGTGTTACAGGGGATCAGGGCTACACCTTC
TRBV14,.,TRBJ2-5,13,.,CASSHLEGGTQYF,TGTGCCAGCAGCCACCTCGAGGGGGGGACCCAGTACTTC
TRBV7-6,.,TRBJ2-1,11,.,CASSAYNEQFF,TGTGCCAGCAGCGCCTACAATGAGCAGTTCTTC
TRBV11-2,.,TRBJ2-7,14,.,CASSGPPGDGEQYF,TGTGCCAGCAGCGGCCCCCCGGGAGACGGTGAGCAGTACTTC
TRBV2,.,TRBJ1-4,10,.,CASSARKLFF,TGTGCCAGCAGTGCTAGAAAACTGTTTTTT
TRBV10-3,.,TRBJ1-4,13,.,CAIRGGVFGKLFF,TGTGCCATCAGGGGTGGTGTCTTTGGAAAACTGTTTTTT
TRBV6-1,TRBD2,TRBJ2-7,16,.,CASSDFESSGTYEQYF,TGTGCCAGCAGTGATTTCGAGTCTAGCGGGACCTACGAGCAGTACTTC
TRBV7-3,TRBD2,TRBJ2-5,15,.,CASSALAGGRETQYF,TGTGCCAGCAGCGCGCTAGCGGGAGGGCGAGAGACCCAGTACTTC
TRBV6-6,TRBD1,TRBJ1-1,15,.,CASRSDRGGGTEAFF,TGTGCCAGCAGGTCGGACAGGGGCGGCGGCACTGAAGCTTTCTTT
TRBV7-9,TRBD2,TRBJ2-7,15,.,CASSLAQRETDEQYF,TGTGCCAGCAGCTTAGCCCAGCGGGAGACTGACGAGCAGTACTTC